Listed here are 25 T cell receptor beta chains from one sample, sequenced in a study of T cell responses to AZD1222 COVID-19 vaccine. Assay used: immunoSEQ multiplex PCR; TCRdb lists only in-frame clones, some missing. Altogether about 140,000 clones are present, about nine tenths being singletons, with the ten largest covering roughly 5%. Sequencing was performed on peripheral blood, taken on day 0 of AZD1222 vaccination. The receptors were sampled from an adult in good health.

The V call is TRBV3-1 (or the pseudogene TRBV3-2), the J call TRBJ1-3, with 8 nucleotides matching TRBD1. V was pared by 10 bases and J by 2 bases, with 4 bases of the junction left unmatched. CDR1 and CDR2 (germline): LGHDT, YNNKEL (reference sequence). This CDR3 has 13 residues. The chain's CDR3 is CATKDRAGNTIYF. Here the CDR3 DNA reads TGTGCCACCAAGGACAGGGCTGGAAACACCATATATTTT.

The chain combines TRBV13 with TRBJ1-2; D remains unclear. Germline V gene data show CDR1 as PRHDT and CDR2 as FYEKMQ (reference sequence). The CDR3 totals 14 residues. V was trimmed by 0 bases and J by 4 bases, leaving 9 bases between them. The CDR3 sequence: CASSLGGMFYGYTF. CDR3 coding DNA: TGTGCCAGCAGCTTAGGAGGTATGTTCTATGGCTACACCTTC.

V usage is TRBV6-5 and J usage is TRBJ2-7; D call uncertain. V lost 11 bases, J lost 3 bases, and 23 bases lay in between. Germline loops: CDR1 MNHEY, CDR2 SVGAGI. The CDR3 has 15 residues. CDR3 in DNA: TGTGCCGGCTCGAAAACACCCGAAGCGAGCTACGAGCAGTACTTC. Translating it yields CAGSKTPEASYEQYF.

J is TRBJ2-5 and V is TRBV11-2; TRBD1 aligns across 10 bases. There are 13 residues in the CDR3. Germline V CDR1 and CDR2: SGHAT, FQNNGV. V lost 5 bases to trimming and J lost 5 bases; unmatched junction nucleotides: 2. The CDR3 here is CASSRDRGETQYF. DNA for the CDR3: TGTGCCAGCAGCCGGGACAGGGGCGAGACCCAGTACTTC.

The chain couples TRBV6-5 to TRBJ2-7; no clear D. The CDR3 has 15 residues. Trimming stripped 6 bases from V and 0 bases from J, with 15 bases between. Germline V gene sequence: CDR1 MNHEY, CDR2 SVGAGI. The CDR3: CASRPNMDHSYEQYF. The CDR3 DNA reads TGTGCCAGCAGGCCTAACATGGACCACTCCTACGAGCAGTACTTC.

The V gene is TRBV6-6, the J gene TRBJ2-4; 10 bases fit TRBD2. CDR1 is MNHNY, CDR2 SVGAGI, per germline (reference sequence). The trim removed 0 bases at V and 9 bases at J, leaving 2 bases unmatched. This CDR3 comprises 14 residues. The CDR3 sequence is CASSYSASGSIQYF. The CDR3 DNA reads as TGTGCCAGCAGTTACTCGGCTAGCGGGAGCATTCAGTACTTC.

The CDR3 DNA is TGTGCCAGCAGGGGACAACTAGCGGGGGAGGGCGAGCAGTTCTTC. Translating gives CASRGQLAGEGEQFF. J is TRBJ2-1 and V is TRBV4-2; 11 nucleotides line up with TRBD2. CDR1 is LGHNA and CDR2 is YNFKEQ in the germline V gene. This CDR3 has 15 amino acids. V was clipped by 6 bases and J by 10 bases; unmatched bases: 11.

This chain connects TRBV9 to TRBJ1-1; D ambiguous. The CDR3 spans 12 residues. Per the germline V gene, CDR1 is SGDLS and CDR2 is YYNGEE. V gave up 4 bases and J gave up 3 bases, with 7 bases separating them. CDR3 amino acids: CASSPSDTEAFF. In DNA, the CDR3 is TGTGCCAGCAGCCCCTCAGACACTGAAGCTTTCTTT. The entire variable domain, with the rest obtained from reference TRBV9 and TRBJ1-1, is as follows: DSGVTQTPKHLITATGQRVTLRCSPRSGDLSVYWYQQSLDQGLQFLIQYYNGEERAKGNILERFSAQQFPDLHSELNLSSLELGDSALYFCASSPSDTEAFFGQGTRLTVV.

J is TRBJ1-1 and V is TRBV21-1; the D call in the table, TRBD1, was not verified against the DNA. TRBV21-1 is designated a pseudogene. This CDR3 has 16 residues. CDR3 residues: CASSRKGVGGVSEAFF. DNA for the CDR3: TGTGCCAGCAGCCGAAAAGGCGTAGGGGGTGTGAGTGAAGCTTTCTTT.

This chain uses TRBV28 with TRBJ1-3; D unresolved. V lost 6 bases, J lost 4 bases, and 10 bases lay in between. This CDR3 has 13 amino acids. In germline, CDR1 is MDHEN, CDR2 SYDVKM. As DNA, the CDR3 is TGTGCCAGCAGCTCTACGACGGGAAACACCATATATTTT. Amino acids: CASSSTTGNTIYF.

The chain recombines TRBV5-4 with TRBJ1-1, with D uncertain. CDR1 and CDR2 from the germline V gene are SGHNT and YYREEE (reference sequence). The ends were cut back, 4 bases at V and 5 bases at J, with 18 bases in the middle. This CDR3 is 15 amino acids long. DNA for the CDR3: TGTGCCAGCAGCGAATCCTTGGGTGTAGGGACTGAAGCTTTCTTT. This translates into CASSESLGVGTEAFF.

This clone was seen a few times. The V call is TRBV2, the J call TRBJ1-1; no firm D call. V lost 3 bases, J lost 0 bases, and 8 bases lay in between. Germline CDR1 and CDR2: SNHLY and FYNNEI. The CDR3 runs 14 residues. The CDR3 DNA is TGTGCCAGCAGTGAGCAGTTGATGAACACTGAAGCTTTCTTT. Amino acid sequence: CASSEQLMNTEAFF.

This clone appeared a few times. The gene calls are TRBV7-8 and TRBJ2-3, with TRBD2 as a possible D gene (7 bases). V gave up 1 base and J gave up 1 base, with 15 bases separating them. CDR1 is SGHVS, CDR2 FQNEAQ, per germline. The CDR3 length is 17 residues. The CDR3 DNA sequence: TGTGCCAGCAGCTTAGTAGGTGGAGGGGGGGGCACAGATACGCAGTATTTT. This translates into CASSLVGGGGGTDTQYF.

The chain joins TRBV29-1 to TRBJ2-3, with 8 bases aligning to TRBD2. Germline V lookup: CDR1 SQVTM, CDR2 ANQGSEA. With V trimmed by 0 bases and J by 3 bases, 8 bases remained unmatched. This CDR3 region has 16 residues. The DNA for the CDR3 is TGCAGCGTTGAAGATGATACTAGCGGTCCTACAGATACGCAGTATTTT. This codes for CSVEDDTSGPTDTQYF.

The V call is TRBV28, the J call TRBJ1-2; 9 nucleotides line up with TRBD1. Unmatched junction bases numbered 15, after V lost 6 bases and J lost 4 bases. CDR3 size: 17 residues. Germline assignment: CDR1 MDHEN and CDR2 SYDVKM. CDR3 coding DNA: TGTGCCAGCAGGTCACGGGACAGGGATCCTGTAGGCTATGGCTACACCTTC. As protein: CASRSRDRDPVGYGYTF.

This clone was found a few times. This sequence joins TRBV6-1 and TRBJ1-2; a possible D gene is TRBD1 (6 bases). The length of the CDR3 is 13 residues. CDR1 and CDR2 (germline): MNHNS, SASEGT. V lost 3 bases and J 1 base, leaving 6 bases between the germline ends. The CDR3 sequence is CASSEDSNYGYTF. DNA for the CDR3: TGTGCCAGCAGTGAGGACAGTAACTATGGCTACACCTTC.

V and J are TRBV11-1 and TRBJ1-6, with D possibly TRBD1 on 5 matching bases. CDR3 length: 14 residues. With 2 bases removed from V and 6 bases from J, the gap between germline ends came to 8 bases. Germline V gene data show CDR1 as SGHAT and CDR2 as FQDESV (reference sequence). This CDR3 reads CASSLPGTNSPLHF. The CDR3 bases are TGTGCCAGCAGCTTACCGGGGACTAATTCACCCCTCCACTTT.

This sequence joins TRBV7-9 and TRBJ2-1; 12 bases line up with TRBD2. CDR3 length equals 17 residues. The germline gives CDR1 SEHNR, CDR2 FQNEAQ (reference sequence). V trimming: 2 bases; J trimming: 5 bases; junction bases outside the gene matches: 7. The chain's CDR3 is CASSLPTTSGRHNEQFF. As DNA, the CDR3 is TGTGCCAGCAGCTTACCAACGACTAGCGGGAGACACAATGAGCAGTTCTTC.

J is TRBJ1-5 and V is TRBV7-2; D not resolved. CDR1 SGHTA and CDR2 FQGNSA come from the germline V gene. The CDR3 extends over 13 amino acids. V was clipped by 1 base and J by 3 bases, with 4 bases between them. The DNA for the CDR3 is TGTGCCAGCAGCTTAGTATTCAATCAGCCCCAGCATTTT. Protein sequence: CASSLVFNQPQHF.

Comment on this clone: This sample also contains other DNA sequences that code for the same CDR3. CDR3 nucleotide sequence: TGTGCCACCAGTGATCCAAATCAGCCCCAGCATTTT. Protein sequence: CATSDPNQPQHF. The chain combines TRBV24-1 with TRBJ1-5, with D uncertain. The CDR3 has 12 residues. Looked up from germline, CDR1 is KGHDR and CDR2 is SFDVKD. Trimming removed 3 bases from V and 4 bases from J, with 3 bases in between.

The chain uses TRBV5-4 and TRBJ2-3; tentative D call: TRBD2 (5 bases). CDR1 and CDR2 from the germline V gene are SGHNT and YYREEE (reference sequence). V dropped 4 bases and J dropped 3 bases, with 12 bases sitting between them. The CDR3 totals 14 residues. CDR3 coding DNA: TGTGCCAGCAGCCCCGGAGGCAGAACAGATACGCAGTATTTT. Its protein is CASSPGGRTDTQYF.

The chain links TRBV19 to TRBJ1-5, with 9 bases fitting TRBD1. Unmatched junction bases numbered 4, after V lost 0 bases and J lost 4 bases. Per the germline V gene, CDR1 is LNHDA and CDR2 is SQIVND (reference sequence). The CDR3 loop spans 16 amino acids. In DNA form, the CDR3 reads TGTGCCAGTAGTATAGATGGGACAGGGATTAATCAGCCCCAGCATTTT. As protein: CASSIDGTGINQPQHF.

V and J are TRBV4-2 and TRBJ2-2, with TRBD2 matching 7 bases. CDR1 is LGHNA, CDR2 YNFKEQ, per germline. CDR3 length: 17 amino acids. Trimming cost V 4 bases and J 1 base; bases outside gene matches: 9. CDR3 loop: CASSPPRAGVNTGELFF. The DNA of the CDR3 is TGTGCCAGCAGCCCCCCTAGGGCGGGAGTGAACACCGGGGAGCTGTTTTTT.

The V gene is TRBV20-1, the J gene TRBJ2-1; D is unclear. The V end lost 1 base, the J end lost 5 bases, and 3 bases lay between the germline ends. The CDR3 is made up of 11 amino acids. Germline V gives CDR1 DFQATT, CDR2 SNEGSKA (reference sequence). Written as DNA, the CDR3 is TGCAGTGCTAGAGTCCACAATGAGCAGTTCTTC. It encodes CSARVHNEQFF.

V gene TRBV28 combines with J gene TRBJ2-6; the D call may be TRBD1 or TRBD2 (6 bases each). Per the germline V gene, CDR1 is MDHEN and CDR2 is SYDVKM. Deletions cut 7 bases from V and 3 bases from J, with 16 bases between. The CDR3 covers 16 residues. As DNA, the CDR3 is TGTGCCAGCACCCCCGGGGGCGCGGGTGGGGCCAACGTCCTGACTTTC. It encodes CASTPGGAGGANVLTF.